The source of this T cell receptor beta chain is a study of blood T cell repertoires in COVID-19. About the research overall: T cells, B-cell-depleted T cells, or PBMCs supplied cDNA or gDNA.

In the original analysis: Scientists estimated how many nucleated cells there were by amplifying reference gene primers. Clones were read by immunoSEQ multiplex PCR, and TCRdb kept only the in-frame ones, dropping some. From that table come the V and J calls and clone size; the DNA was used to work out D and trimming. This sample carries 100,000 to 150,000 clones, approximately 90% of them seen once, and the ten largest clones take 1.5% to 1.7%. This clone appeared a few times. The clonotype comes from a human donor in a cohort sampled during active COVID-19. Material: peripheral blood.

The chain's CDR3 is CASTGRSSYEQYF. DNA of the CDR3: TGTGCCAGCACGGGCCGGAGCTCCTACGAGCAGTACTTC. This chain connects TRBV7-9 to TRBJ2-7; D gene ambiguous. CDR1 is SEHNR, CDR2 FQNEAQ, per germline (reference sequence). V shed 7 bases and J shed 0 bases, with 10 bases lying between them. The CDR3 spans 13 residues. The whole variable domain, filled in from reference TRBV7-9 and TRBJ2-7, reads DTGVSQNPRHKITKRGQNVTFRCDPISEHNRLYWYRQTLGQGPEFLTYFQNEAQLEKSRLLSDRFSAERPKGSFSTLEIQRTEQGDSAMYLCASTGRSSYEQYFGPGTRLTVT.